The rows below give T cell receptor beta chains drawn from one sample of a study of T cells in Graves' hyperthyroidism and ophthalmopathy. TCRdb used MiXCR to reprocess the multiplex PCR reads, holding one entry per CDR3 protein. The profile shows about 400,000 distinct CDR3 sequences, more than 13% of them singletons. The specimen sequenced was blood. Receptors were obtained from a woman aged 30 to 39 with Graves' hyperthyroidism. Both conserved end residues are part of each CDR3. D genes are given only for firm matches. Only part of the rows carry a size: once, few, many, or a class if the clone is expanded.

j_call v_call clone_size d_call cdr3_aa cdr3_nt
TRBJ2-7 TRBV24-1 many TRBD1 CATSPKYGTGYEQYF TGTGCCACCAGTCCGAAATATGGGACAGGTTACGAGCAGTACTTC
TRBJ1-2 TRBV30 many TRBD1 CAWSLLPWDRGYGYTF TGTGCCTGGAGTCTTCTCCCCTGGGACAGGGGCTATGGCTACACCTTC
TRBJ1-2 TRBV12-3/TRBV12-4 . . CANSDNGGYTF TGTGCCAACAGCGACAATGGAGGCTACACCTTC
TRBJ2-2 TRBV6-1 many . CASSEVLESPNTGELFF TGTGCCAGCAGTGAGGTGTTAGAGAGCCCGAACACCGGGGAGCTGTTTTTT
TRBJ2-3 TRBV9 few TRBD1 CASSIRDRTTDTQYF TGTGCCAGCAGCATCCGGGACAGGACCACAGATACGCAGTATTTT
TRBJ2-2 TRBV4-2 many TRBD2 CASSPRTSGREGTGELFF TGTGCCAGCAGCCCCCGGACTAGCGGGAGAGAGGGCACCGGGGAGCTGTTTTTT
TRBJ1-5 TRBV2 many . CASSKRAGPRSNQPQHF TGTGCCAGCAGTAAGAGGGCAGGCCCTAGGAGCAATCAGCCCCAGCATTTT
TRBJ2-1 TRBV7-8 many . CASSLAPIYNEQFF TGTGCCAGCAGCTTGGCACCGATCTACAATGAGCAGTTCTTC
TRBJ2-1 TRBV24-1 many . CATRESSYNEQFF TGTGCCACCAGGGAGAGCTCCTACAATGAGCAGTTCTTC
TRBJ2-2 TRBV7-3 many . CASSLRTRDITGELFF TGTGCCAGCAGCTTAAGGACCAGGGATATCACCGGGGAGCTGTTTTTT
TRBJ1-3 TRBV9 . TRBD1 CASSQQGARGNTIYF TGTGCCAGCAGCCAACAGGGGGCGCGTGGAAACACCATATATTTT
TRBJ2-7 TRBV24-1 . TRBD1 CATSDPTGFDDEQYF TGTGCCACCAGTGACCCGACAGGGTTCGACGACGAGCAGTACTTC
TRBJ2-3 TRBV11-2 many TRBD1 CASSFRDRVTDTQYF TGTGCCAGCAGCTTCCGGGACAGGGTGACAGATACGCAGTATTTT
TRBJ2-1 TRBV5-1 . TRBD2 CASSPTSGRYNEQFF TGCGCCAGCAGCCCGACTAGCGGGAGATACAATGAGCAGTTCTTC
TRBJ2-5 TRBV2 once TRBD2 CASSGGTSGRGQETQYF TGTGCCAGCAGTGGCGGGACTAGCGGGAGGGGTCAAGAGACCCAGTACTTC
TRBJ1-2 TRBV28 . . CASRTGRPGGYTF TGTGCCAGCAGAACCGGACGGCCGGGGGGCTACACCTTC
TRBJ1-5 TRBV12-3/TRBV12-4 many . CASSGSQVIQPQHF TGTGCCAGCAGTGGTAGTCAGGTTATTCAGCCCCAGCATTTT
TRBJ1-4 TRBV5-1 many . CASSLRQISSTNEKLFF TGCGCCAGCAGCTTGAGACAGATTAGTTCAACTAATGAAAAACTGTTTTTT
TRBJ2-7 TRBV27 . . CASSEPSGDTYEQYF TGTGCCAGCAGTGAGCCCAGCGGGGACACCTACGAGCAGTACTTC
TRBJ2-7 TRBV14 . . CASSQDQFYEQYF TGTGCCAGCAGCCAAGATCAGTTCTACGAGCAGTACTTC
TRBJ2-7 TRBV4-1 few . CASSQDTPWANYEQYF TGCGCCAGCAGCCAAGATACCCCCTGGGCAAACTACGAGCAGTACTTC
TRBJ2-7 TRBV2 many TRBD2 CASSAVLAGSYEQYF TGTGCCAGCAGTGCAGTATTAGCGGGCTCCTACGAGCAGTACTTC
TRBJ1-5 TRBV6-1 many TRBD1 CASLGQGKDQPQHF TGTGCCAGCCTTGGACAGGGGAAGGATCAGCCCCAGCATTTT
TRBJ2-7 TRBV4-1 few . CASSQEVIGGYEQYF TGCGCCAGCAGCCAAGAAGTCATAGGAGGGTACGAGCAGTACTTC
TRBJ2-3 TRBV20-1 . TRBD2 CSARTRLAGSTDTQYF TGCAGTGCTAGAACTCGACTAGCGGGGAGCACAGATACGCAGTATTTT
TRBJ2-3 TRBV5-5 many TRBD1 CASSSDRGTDTQYF TGTGCCAGCAGCTCGGACAGGGGTACAGATACGCAGTATTTT